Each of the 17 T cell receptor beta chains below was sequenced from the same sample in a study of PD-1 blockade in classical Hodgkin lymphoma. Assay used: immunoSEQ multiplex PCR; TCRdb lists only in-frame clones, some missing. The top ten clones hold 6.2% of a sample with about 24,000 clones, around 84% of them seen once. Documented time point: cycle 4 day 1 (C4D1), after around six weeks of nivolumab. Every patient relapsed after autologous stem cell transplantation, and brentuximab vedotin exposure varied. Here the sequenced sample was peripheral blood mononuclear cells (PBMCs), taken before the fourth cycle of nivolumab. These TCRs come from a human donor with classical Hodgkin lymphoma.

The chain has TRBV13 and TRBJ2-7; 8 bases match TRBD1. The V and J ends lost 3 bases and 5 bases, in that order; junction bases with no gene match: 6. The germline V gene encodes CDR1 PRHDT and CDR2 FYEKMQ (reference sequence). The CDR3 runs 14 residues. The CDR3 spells CASSFRQGAHEQYF. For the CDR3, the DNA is TGTGCCAGCAGCTTTAGGCAGGGGGCTCACGAGCAGTACTTC. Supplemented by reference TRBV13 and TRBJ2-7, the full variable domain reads AAGVIQSPRHLIKEKRETATLKCYPIPRHDTVYWYQQGPGQDPQFLISFYEKMQSDKGSIPDRFSAQQFSDYHSELNMSSLELGDSALYFCASSFRQGAHEQYFGPGTRLTVT.

DNA for the CDR3: TGTGCCAGCAGCGTAGCGGGCGGGCTGGGCAATGAGCAGTTCTTC. Protein: CASSVAGGLGNEQFF. V is TRBV9 and J is TRBJ2-1; a possible D gene is TRBD2 (5 bases). This CDR3 has 15 amino acids. Trimming removed 0 bases from V and 6 bases from J, with 13 bases in between. Looked up from germline, CDR1 is SGDLS and CDR2 is YYNGEE. Drawing the rest from reference TRBV9 and TRBJ2-1, the complete variable domain is DSGVTQTPKHLITATGQRVTLRCSPRSGDLSVYWYQQSLDQGLQFLIQYYNGEERAKGNILERFSAQQFPDLHSELNLSSLELGDSALYFCASSVAGGLGNEQFFGPGTRLTVL.

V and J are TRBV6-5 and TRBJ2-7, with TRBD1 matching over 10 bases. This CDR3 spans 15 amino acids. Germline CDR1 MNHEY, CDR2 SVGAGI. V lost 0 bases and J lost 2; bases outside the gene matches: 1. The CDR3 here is CASSYSGQGAYEQYF. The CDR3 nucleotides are TGTGCCAGCAGTTACTCCGGACAGGGGGCCTACGAGCAGTACTTC.

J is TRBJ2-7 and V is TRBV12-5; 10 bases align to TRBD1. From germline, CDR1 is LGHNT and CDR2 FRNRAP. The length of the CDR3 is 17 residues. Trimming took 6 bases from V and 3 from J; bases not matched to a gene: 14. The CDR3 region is CASGKRQGASIIYEQYF. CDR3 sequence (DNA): TGTGCTAGTGGCAAAAGACAGGGGGCGTCAATAATCTACGAGCAGTACTTC. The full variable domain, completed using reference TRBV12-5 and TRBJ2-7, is DARVTQTPRHKVTEMGQEVTMRCQPILGHNTVFWYRQTMMQGLELLAYFRNRAPLDDSGMPKDRFSAEMPDATLATLKIQPSEPRDSAVYFCASGKRQGASIIYEQYFGPGTRLTVT.

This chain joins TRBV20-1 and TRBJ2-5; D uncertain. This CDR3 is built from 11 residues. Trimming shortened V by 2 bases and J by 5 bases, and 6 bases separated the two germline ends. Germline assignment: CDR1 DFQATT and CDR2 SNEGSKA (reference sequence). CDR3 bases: TGCAGTGCTAGACTTTGGGAGACCCAGTACTTC. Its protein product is CSARLWETQYF.

CDR3 in amino acids: CATSGHQNEKLFF. Written as DNA, the CDR3 is TGTGCCACCAGCGGACATCAGAATGAAAAACTGTTTTTT. The genes are TRBV15 and TRBJ1-4; possibly TRBD1 for D (5 bases). Deletions cut 5 bases from V and 5 bases from J, with 9 bases between. CDR1 and CDR2 (germline): LNHNV, YYDKDF (reference sequence). The CDR3 loop spans 13 amino acids.

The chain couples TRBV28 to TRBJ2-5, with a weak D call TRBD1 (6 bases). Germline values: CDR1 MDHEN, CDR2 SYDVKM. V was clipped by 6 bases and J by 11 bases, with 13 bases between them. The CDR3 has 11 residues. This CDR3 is CASRSGTTQYF. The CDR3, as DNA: TGTGCCAGCAGATCCGGGACAACTCAGTACTTC. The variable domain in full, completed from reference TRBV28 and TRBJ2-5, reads DVKVTQSSRYLVKRTGEKVFLECVQDMDHENMFWYRQDPGLGLRLIYFSYDVKMKEKGDIPEGYSVSREKKERFSLILESASTNQTSMYLCASRSGTTQYFGPGTRLLVL.

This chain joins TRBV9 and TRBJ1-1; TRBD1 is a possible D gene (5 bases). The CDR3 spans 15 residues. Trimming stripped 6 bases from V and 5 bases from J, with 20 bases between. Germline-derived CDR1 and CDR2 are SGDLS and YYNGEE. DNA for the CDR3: TGTGCCAGCACCCGGGCGCAGGGTTCGTTTACTGAAGCTTTCTTT. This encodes CASTRAQGSFTEAFF.

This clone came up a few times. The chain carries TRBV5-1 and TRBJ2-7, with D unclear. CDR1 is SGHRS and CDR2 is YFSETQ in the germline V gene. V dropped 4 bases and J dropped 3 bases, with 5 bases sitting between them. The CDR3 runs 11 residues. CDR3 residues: CASSEGYEQYF. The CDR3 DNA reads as TGCGCCAGCAGCGAAGGCTACGAGCAGTACTTC.

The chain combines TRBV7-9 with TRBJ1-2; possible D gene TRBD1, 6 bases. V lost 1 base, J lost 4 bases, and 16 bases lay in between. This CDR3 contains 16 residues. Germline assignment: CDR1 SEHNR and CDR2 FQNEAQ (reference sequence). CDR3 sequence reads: CASSLGPTGFGYGYTF. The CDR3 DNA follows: TGTGCCAGCAGCTTAGGCCCTACAGGGTTCGGCTATGGCTACACCTTC.

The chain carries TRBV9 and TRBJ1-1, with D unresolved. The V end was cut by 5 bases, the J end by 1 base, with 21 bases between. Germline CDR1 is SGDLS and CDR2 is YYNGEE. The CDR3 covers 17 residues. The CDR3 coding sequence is TGTGCCAGCAGTGGAGCTGGCGGACTTGGTCCGAACACTGAAGCTTTCTTT. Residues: CASSGAGGLGPNTEAFF.

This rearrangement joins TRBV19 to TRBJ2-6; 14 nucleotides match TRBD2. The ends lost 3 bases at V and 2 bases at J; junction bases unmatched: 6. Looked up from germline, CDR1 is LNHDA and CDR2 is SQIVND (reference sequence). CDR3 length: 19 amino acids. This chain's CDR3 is CASSIRTSGRSAGANVLTF. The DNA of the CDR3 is TGTGCCAGTAGTATCCGGACTAGCGGGAGGTCTGCTGGGGCCAACGTCCTGACTTTC.

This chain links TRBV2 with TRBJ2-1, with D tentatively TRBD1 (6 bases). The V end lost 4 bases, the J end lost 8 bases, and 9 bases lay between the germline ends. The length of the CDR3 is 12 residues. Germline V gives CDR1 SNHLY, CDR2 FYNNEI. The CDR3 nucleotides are TGTGCCAGCAGTGGGCCAGGGGATGAGCAGTTCTTC. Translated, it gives CASSGPGDEQFF.

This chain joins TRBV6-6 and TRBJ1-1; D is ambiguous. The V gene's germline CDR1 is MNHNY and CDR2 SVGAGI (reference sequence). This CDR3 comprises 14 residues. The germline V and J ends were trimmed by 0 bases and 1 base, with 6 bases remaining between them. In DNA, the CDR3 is TGTGCCAGCAGTTACTCTTTTACGAACACTGAAGCTTTCTTT. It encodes CASSYSFTNTEAFF.

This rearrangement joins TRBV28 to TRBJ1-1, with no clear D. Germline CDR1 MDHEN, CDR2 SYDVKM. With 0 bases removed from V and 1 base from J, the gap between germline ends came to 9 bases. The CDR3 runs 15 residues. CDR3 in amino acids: CASSLWVTPNTEAFF. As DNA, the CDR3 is TGTGCCAGCAGTTTATGGGTGACCCCGAACACTGAAGCTTTCTTT.

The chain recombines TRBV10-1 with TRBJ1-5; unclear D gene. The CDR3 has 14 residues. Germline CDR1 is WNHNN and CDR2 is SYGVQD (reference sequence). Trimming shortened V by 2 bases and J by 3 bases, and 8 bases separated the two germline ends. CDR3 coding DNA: TGCGCCAGCAGTGAGAACAGATACAATCAGCCCCAGCATTTT. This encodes CASSENRYNQPQHF.

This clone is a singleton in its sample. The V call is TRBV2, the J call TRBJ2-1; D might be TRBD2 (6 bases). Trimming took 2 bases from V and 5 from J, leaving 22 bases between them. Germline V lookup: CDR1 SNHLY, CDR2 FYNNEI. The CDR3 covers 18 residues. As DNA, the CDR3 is TGTGCCAGCAGTGAATTTGCGGGGTTACGCCTGGGTAACAATGAGCAGTTCTTC. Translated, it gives CASSEFAGLRLGNNEQFF.